The entry that follows covers one TCR beta chain sequence. Its cognate antigen is unknown. The sample originates from a study of T cells in narcolepsy. Findings and caveats of the study: Autoreactive clone sequences were missing from some blood memory CD4+ repertoires. Autoreactive HCRT-specific and TRIB2-specific clonotypes were marked in same-patient CSF-versus-blood CD4+ comparisons. Healthy controls reportedly lacked the autoreactive clonotypes serially found in patients' blood.

Sequencing used immunoSEQ multiplex PCR; TCRdb keeps in-frame clones, though not all of them. The sample has tens of thousands of clones; about 81% are singletons. The V gene lost 2 bases and the J gene lost 7 bases, with 15 bases spanning the gap. CDR3 length equals 15 residues. Germline V gives CDR1 MNHEY, CDR2 SVGAGI. This sequence joins TRBV6-5 and TRBJ2-1; tentative D call: TRBD1 (7 bases). Sequenced input: CD45RA- memory CD4+ T cells from PBMCs. The clonotype originates from a human donor with narcolepsy. The CDR3 region is CASSYGQGGQNEQFF. As DNA, the CDR3 is TGTGCCAGCAGTTACGGGCAGGGGGGACAAAATGAGCAGTTCTTC.